Shown below are 8 T cell receptor beta chains from a single sample sequenced in a study of blood T cell repertoires in COVID-19. Using immunoSEQ multiplex PCR, the repertoire was profiled, and TCRdb retains in-frame clones only, with some absent. The sample lists about 80,000 clones, about 91% seen once, with roughly 12% in the top ten. Sequencing was carried out using peripheral blood. The receptors were gathered from a man in his 70s with active or convalescent COVID-19.

In this sample, this clone turned up once. This rearrangement joins TRBV10-3 to TRBJ1-2; 9 positions agree with TRBD1. The CDR3 spans 18 residues. Unmatched junction bases numbered 12, after V lost 2 bases and J lost 2 bases. Germline V gene lookup returns CDR1 ENHRY and CDR2 SYGVKD. CDR3 in DNA: TGTGCCATCAGTGAGCGACAGGGGGTGGGTAAGGAAAACTATGGCTACACCTTC. Amino acids: CAISERQGVGKENYGYTF.

The CDR3 loop reads CASSLGPGEGYTF. The CDR3 nucleotides read TGTGCCAGCAGCTTAGGGCCGGGGGAAGGCTACACCTTC. The chain combines TRBV7-3 with TRBJ1-2; the D gene is possibly TRBD1 (5 bases). The CDR3 is made up of 13 amino acids. V lost 2 bases, J lost 8 bases, and 12 bases lay in between. Germline V CDR1 and CDR2: SGHTA, FQGTGA. The variable domain in full, with the rest retrieved from reference TRBV7-3 and TRBJ1-2, is GAGVSQTPSNKVTEKGKYVELRCDPISGHTALYWYRQSLGQGPEFLIYFQGTGAADDSGLPNDRFFAVRPEGSVSTLKIQRTERGDSAVYLCASSLGPGEGYTFGSGTRLTVV.

This rearrangement joins TRBV7-6 to TRBJ1-5; weak D call: TRBD1 (5 bases). The CDR3 is 15 amino acids. Per germline, CDR1 SGHVS and CDR2 FNYEAQ. V lost 3 bases and J lost 6, with 15 bases in between. In nucleotides, the CDR3 is TGTGCCAGCAGCTTGGGGGTGGAGGGGAGTCAGCCCCAGCATTTT. This codes for CASSLGVEGSQPQHF.

CDR3 nucleotides: TGTGCCAGCAGCTTAGTCACCCCGGGACAGGCCTCCTACGAGCAGTACTTC. Amino acids: CASSLVTPGQASYEQYF. The chain employs TRBV7-8 and TRBJ2-7, with 8 bases lining up with TRBD1. J gave up 0 bases and V 1 base, and 8 bases lay outside the gene matches. CDR1 and CDR2 (germline): SGHVS, FQNEAQ. The CDR3 loop spans 17 amino acids.

V is TRBV7-9 and J is TRBJ2-1; 8 bases align to TRBD1. Germline CDR1 SEHNR, CDR2 FQNEAQ (reference sequence). The CDR3 is 16 residues long. The V and J ends lost 1 base and 4 bases, in that order; junction bases with no gene match: 6. The CDR3 nucleotides read TGTGCCAGCAGCTTAGGCGGGACAGGCCGATACAATGAGCAGTTCTTC. It codes for CASSLGGTGRYNEQFF. The full variable domain, with the rest looked up from reference TRBV7-9 and TRBJ2-1, is DTGVSQNPRHKITKRGQNVTFRCDPISEHNRLYWYRQTLGQGPEFLTYFQNEAQLEKSRLLSDRFSAERPKGSFSTLEIQRTEQGDSAMYLCASSLGGTGRYNEQFFGPGTRLTVL.

This chain connects TRBV5-6 to TRBJ1-2; tentative D call: TRBD1 (5 bases). The CDR3 is 17 amino acids. From germline, CDR1 is SGHDT and CDR2 YYEEEE. V lost 0 bases to trimming and J lost 4 bases, with 19 bases between them. As DNA, the CDR3 is TGTGCCAGCAGCTTGGTAAGGGGATCCCTCGTCCGCTATGGCTACACCTTC. As protein: CASSLVRGSLVRYGYTF. The full variable domain, its missing parts supplied by reference TRBV5-6 and TRBJ1-2, is DAGVTQSPTHLIKTRGQQVTLRCSPKSGHDTVSWYQQALGQGPQFIFQYYEEEERQRGNFPDRFSGHQFPNYSSELNVNALLLGDSALYLCASSLVRGSLVRYGYTFGSGTRLTVV.

V and J are TRBV14 and TRBJ1-1; D might be TRBD1 (6 bases). The V end lost 0 bases, the J end lost 1 base, and 18 bases lay between the germline ends. CDR1 is SGHDN, CDR2 FVKESK, per germline. The CDR3 is 18 residues long. CDR3 bases: TGTGCCAGCAGCCAAGATTCGGGACAATCCGGTGGGAACACTGAAGCTTTCTTT. The encoded protein is CASSQDSGQSGGNTEAFF.

This chain uses TRBV7-2 with TRBJ2-6; D unclear. CDR3 length equals 15 residues. The germline V and J ends were trimmed by 4 bases and 0 bases, with 7 bases remaining between them. Germline V gene lookup returns CDR1 SGHTA and CDR2 FQGNSA. The CDR3 reads CASSSGSSGANVLTF. In nucleotides, the CDR3 is TGTGCCAGCAGCTCAGGTAGCTCTGGGGCCAACGTCCTGACTTTC. Using reference TRBV7-2 and TRBJ2-6 for the parts outside the CDR3, the full variable domain is GAGVSQSPSNKVTEKGKDVELRCDPISGHTALYWYRQSLGQGLEFLIYFQGNSAPDKSGLPSDRFSAERTGGSVSTLTIQRTQQEDSAVYLCASSSGSSGANVLTFGAGSRLTVL.